This TCR beta chain derives from a study of T-cell reconstitution after alpha-beta-depleted transplantation in children. The CDR3 extends over 14 amino acids. V was cut by 6 bases and J by 0 bases, with 12 bases left in between. Unique molecular identifiers were built into the TCRbeta library. TCRdb fed the PCR reads into MiXCR, producing one record per CDR3 protein. The sample consists of about half a million distinct CDR3 sequences, around 13% of them appearing once. The source is a human donor who donated a stem cell graft to a child with combined immunodeficiency. This rearrangement joins TRBV12-3 or TRBV12-4 to TRBJ2-7; TRBD1 or TRBD2 may be the D gene (5 bases each). Sequencing used PBMCs from the stem cell graft donor, obtained from the stem cell graft. The CDR3 loop reads CASRDTGASYEQYF. DNA of the CDR3: TGTGCCAGCAGGGATACCGGGGCCTCCTACGAGCAGTACTTC.